The following is a TCR beta chain sequence with its context. Researchers prepared the TCRbeta library using unique molecular identifiers, the study reports. Each CDR3 protein gets one entry after TCRdb re-called the PCR reads with MiXCR. Among a few hundred thousand distinct CDR3 sequences, about 12% were seen once, and the ten largest hold about 5.4%. These data originate in a study of T-cell reconstitution after alpha-beta-depleted transplantation in children. The CDR3 is 14 residues long. J lost 5 bases, V lost 7 bases, and 9 bases had no gene match. The germline gives CDR1 SQVTM, CDR2 ANQGSEA. The gene calls are TRBV29-1 and TRBJ2-2, with TRBD1 matching 8 bases. This sample comprised PBMCs from the stem cell graft donor, obtained from the stem cell graft. The receptor was isolated from a human donor who donated a stem cell graft to a child with combined immunodeficiency. The CDR3 DNA sequence: TGCAGCGCTACGGGCAGGGGGCGAACCGGGGAGCTGTTTTTT. Translated: CSATGRGRTGELFF.